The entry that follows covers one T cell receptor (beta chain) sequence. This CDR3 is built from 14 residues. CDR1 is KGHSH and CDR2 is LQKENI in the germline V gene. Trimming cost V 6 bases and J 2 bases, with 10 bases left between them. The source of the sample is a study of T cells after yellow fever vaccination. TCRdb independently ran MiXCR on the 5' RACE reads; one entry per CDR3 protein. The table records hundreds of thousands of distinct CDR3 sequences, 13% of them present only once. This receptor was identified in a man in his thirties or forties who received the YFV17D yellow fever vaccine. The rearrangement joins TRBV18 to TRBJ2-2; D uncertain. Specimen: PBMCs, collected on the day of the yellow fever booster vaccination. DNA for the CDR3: TGTGCCAGCTCGCCGTCCGTTAACACCGGGGAGCTGTTTTTT. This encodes CASSPSVNTGELFF.